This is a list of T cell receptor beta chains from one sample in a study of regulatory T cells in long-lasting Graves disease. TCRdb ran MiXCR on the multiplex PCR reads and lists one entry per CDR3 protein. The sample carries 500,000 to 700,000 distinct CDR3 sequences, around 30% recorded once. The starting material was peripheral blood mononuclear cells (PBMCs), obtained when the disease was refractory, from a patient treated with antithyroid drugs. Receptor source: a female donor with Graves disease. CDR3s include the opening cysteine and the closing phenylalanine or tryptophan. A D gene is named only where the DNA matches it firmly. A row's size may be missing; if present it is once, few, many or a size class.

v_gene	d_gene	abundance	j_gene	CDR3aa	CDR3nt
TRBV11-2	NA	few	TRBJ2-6	CASSTYRAPGANVLTF	TGTGCCAGCAGCACGTACAGAGCCCCTGGGGCCAACGTCCTGACTTTC
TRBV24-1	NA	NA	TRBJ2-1	CATSDSGSSYNEQFF	TGTGCCACCAGTGATTCAGGCAGCTCCTACAATGAGCAGTTCTTC
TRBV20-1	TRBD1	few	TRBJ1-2	CSARDLGRGRNGYTF	TGCAGTGCTAGAGATCTAGGCAGGGGGCGGAATGGCTACACCTTC
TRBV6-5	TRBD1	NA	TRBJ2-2	CASSYSPWTGASTGELFF	TGTGCCAGCAGTTACTCCCCTTGGACAGGGGCCAGCACCGGGGAGCTGTTTTTT
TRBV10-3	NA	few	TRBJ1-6	CASSSAATDNSPLHF	TGTGCCAGCAGTTCCGCAGCGACAGATAATTCACCCCTCCACTTT
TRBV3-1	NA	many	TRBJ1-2	CASSQASYGYTF	TGTGCCAGCAGCCAAGCGAGCTATGGCTACACCTTC
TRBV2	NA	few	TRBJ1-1	CASSRSRPKTEAFF	TGTGCCAGCAGTAGATCACGGCCGAAGACTGAAGCTTTCTTT
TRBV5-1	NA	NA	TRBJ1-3	CASSLGTESPGNTIYF	TGCGCCAGCAGCCTCGGGACTGAGTCACCTGGAAACACCATATATTTT
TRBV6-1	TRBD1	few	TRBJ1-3	CASRPQGASGNTIYF	TGTGCCAGCAGGCCACAGGGGGCAAGTGGAAACACCATATATTTT
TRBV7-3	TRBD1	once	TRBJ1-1	CASRYRGPTEAFF	TGTGCCAGCAGATACAGGGGGCCCACTGAAGCTTTCTTT
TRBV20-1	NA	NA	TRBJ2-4	CSALRGAKNIQYF	TGCAGTGCGCTCAGGGGAGCCAAAAACATTCAGTACTTC
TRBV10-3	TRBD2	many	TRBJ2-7	CAISLAGAGEQYF	TGTGCCATCAGCCTAGCGGGGGCCGGTGAGCAGTACTTC
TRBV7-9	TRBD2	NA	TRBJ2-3	CAIVLKREGVDTQYF	TGTGCCATCGTACTGAAGCGGGAGGGGGTAGATACGCAGTATTTT
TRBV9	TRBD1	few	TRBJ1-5	CASSAGQGHQPQHF	TGTGCCAGCAGCGCCGGACAGGGGCACCAGCCCCAGCATTTT
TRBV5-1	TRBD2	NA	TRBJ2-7	CASSLARPSGRQEQYF	TGCGCCAGCAGCTTGGCTAGGCCTAGCGGGAGGCAAGAGCAGTACTTC
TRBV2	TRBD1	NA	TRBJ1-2	CASRGQGLCGYTF	TGTGCCAGCAGGGGACAGGGACTCTGTGGCTACACCTTC
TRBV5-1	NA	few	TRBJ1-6	CASSLPGDSPLHF	TGCGCCAGCAGCTTGCCAGGGGATTCACCCCTCCACTTT
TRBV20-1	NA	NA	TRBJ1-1	CSASKSLNTEAFF	TGCAGTGCTAGTAAGAGTTTGAACACTGAAGCTTTCTTT
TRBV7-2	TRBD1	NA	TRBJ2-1	CASSLGRGQGNNEQFF	TGTGCCAGCAGCCTGGGGAGAGGACAGGGCAACAATGAGCAGTTCTTC
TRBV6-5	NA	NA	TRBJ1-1	CASSYRPGNTEAFF	TGTGCCAGCAGTTACCGTCCAGGGAACACTGAAGCTTTCTTT
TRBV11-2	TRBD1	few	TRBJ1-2	CASSWDREDYGYTF	TGTGCCAGCAGCTGGGACAGGGAGGACTATGGCTACACCTTC
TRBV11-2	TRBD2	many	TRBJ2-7	CASSPLAGVGEQYF	TGTGCCAGCAGCCCACTAGCGGGAGTGGGCGAGCAGTACTTC
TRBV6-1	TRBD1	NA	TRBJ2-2	CASSGHRGSGELFF	TGTGCCAGCAGTGGGCACAGGGGGTCAGGGGAGCTGTTTTTT